The rows below give T cell receptor beta chains drawn from one sample of a study of CD8 T cells in Susac syndrome. Using its own MiXCR run on the immunoSEQ multiplex PCR reads, TCRdb lists one record per CDR3 protein. The sample holds 150,000 to 200,000 distinct CDR3 sequences, around 94% seen once. The material sequenced was CD4+ T cells from PBMCs. The origin of the receptors is a human donor with Susac syndrome. CDR3s include the opening cysteine and the closing phenylalanine or tryptophan. Each record gives: clone size, V gene, D gene, J gene, CDR3 length, CDR3 protein, CDR3 DNA. A D gene is named only where the DNA matches it firmly. Clone size is stated in some rows and not others, as once, few, many or a class when expanded.

abundance: NA
v_gene: TRBV29-1
d_gene: NA
j_gene: TRBJ2-7
len: 11
CDR3aa: CSVEEFNEQYF
CDR3nt: TGCAGCGTTGAGGAGTTCAACGAGCAGTACTTC

abundance: NA
v_gene: TRBV2
d_gene: TRBD1
j_gene: TRBJ1-1
len: 13
CDR3aa: CASRSTGVTEAFF
CDR3nt: TGTGCCAGCAGATCGACAGGGGTGACTGAAGCTTTCTTT

abundance: NA
v_gene: TRBV6-1
d_gene: NA
j_gene: TRBJ1-2
len: 13
CDR3aa: CASSESGARGYTF
CDR3nt: TGTGCCAGCAGTGAAAGCGGGGCTCGAGGCTACACCTTC

abundance: NA
v_gene: TRBV2
d_gene: TRBD2
j_gene: TRBJ2-1
len: 16
CDR3aa: CASRSIAGGAYNEQFF
CDR3nt: TGTGCCAGCAGGTCCATAGCGGGGGGAGCCTACAATGAGCAGTTCTTC

abundance: NA
v_gene: TRBV6-5
d_gene: TRBD1
j_gene: TRBJ2-7
len: 13
CDR3aa: CASRRDRTYEQYF
CDR3nt: TGTGCCAGCAGAAGGGACAGGACCTACGAGCAGTACTTC

abundance: NA
v_gene: TRBV12-3/TRBV12-4
d_gene: NA
j_gene: TRBJ2-4
len: 16
CDR3aa: CASSKQGSGSKNIQYF
CDR3nt: TGTGCCAGCAGTAAACAGGGAAGTGGGTCCAAAAACATTCAGTACTTC

abundance: NA
v_gene: TRBV20-1
d_gene: NA
j_gene: TRBJ2-3
len: 16
CDR3aa: CSARQTGRGTADTQYF
CDR3nt: TGCAGTGCTAGACAAACAGGGAGAGGTACGGCAGATACGCAGTATTTT

abundance: NA
v_gene: TRBV5-3
d_gene: NA
j_gene: TRBJ2-3
len: 12
CDR3aa: CARSFNGDTQYF
CDR3nt: TGTGCCAGAAGCTTTAACGGGGATACGCAGTATTTT

abundance: NA
v_gene: TRBV5-6
d_gene: TRBD2
j_gene: TRBJ2-1
len: 13
CDR3aa: CASSLRGGGEQFF
CDR3nt: TGTGCCAGCAGCTTACGCGGGGGGGGAGAGCAGTTCTTC

abundance: once
v_gene: TRBV12-3/TRBV12-4
d_gene: TRBD1
j_gene: TRBJ2-7
len: 15
CDR3aa: CASRNLGQGAYEQYF
CDR3nt: TGTGCCAGCAGGAACTTGGGACAGGGGGCCTACGAGCAGTACTTC

abundance: NA
v_gene: TRBV27
d_gene: TRBD1
j_gene: TRBJ2-7
len: 14
CDR3aa: CASSPWDRDYEQYF
CDR3nt: TGTGCCAGCAGTCCCTGGGACAGGGACTACGAGCAGTACTTC

abundance: NA
v_gene: TRBV15
d_gene: NA
j_gene: TRBJ2-2
len: 19
CDR3aa: CATSRGEGGAGSKVGELFF
CDR3nt: TGTGCCACCAGCAGAGGAGAAGGGGGCGCGGGATCGAAAGTCGGGGAGCTGTTTTTT

abundance: NA
v_gene: TRBV9
d_gene: NA
j_gene: TRBJ1-4
len: 17
CDR3aa: CASSVALGARGDEKLFF
CDR3nt: TGTGCCAGCAGCGTAGCTCTGGGGGCGCGAGGAGATGAAAAACTGTTTTTT

abundance: NA
v_gene: TRBV9
d_gene: NA
j_gene: TRBJ1-2
len: 15
CDR3aa: CASRAEWGHNYGYTF
CDR3nt: TGTGCCAGCAGAGCCGAGTGGGGGCACAACTATGGCTACACCTTC

abundance: once
v_gene: TRBV30
d_gene: TRBD2
j_gene: TRBJ2-3
len: 14
CDR3aa: CAWSGAGGGDTQYF
CDR3nt: TGTGCCTGGAGTGGAGCGGGGGGTGGAGATACGCAGTATTTT

abundance: NA
v_gene: TRBV20-1
d_gene: TRBD1
j_gene: TRBJ2-7
len: 15
CDR3aa: CSARLPGQAHGGQYF
CDR3nt: TGCAGTGCTAGACTTCCGGGACAGGCCCACGGAGGGCAGTACTTC

abundance: NA
v_gene: TRBV5-1
d_gene: TRBD1
j_gene: TRBJ2-1
len: 14
CDR3aa: CASSPGTGRNEQFF
CDR3nt: TGCGCCAGCAGCCCCGGGACAGGGAGAAATGAGCAGTTCTTC

abundance: NA
v_gene: TRBV20-1
d_gene: NA
j_gene: TRBJ2-2
len: 14
CDR3aa: CSARAAGHSGELFF
CDR3nt: TGCAGTGCTAGAGCGGCAGGCCACTCCGGGGAGCTGTTTTTT

abundance: once
v_gene: TRBV11-3
d_gene: NA
j_gene: TRBJ2-2
len: 13
CDR3aa: CASSWRVTGELFF
CDR3nt: TGTGCCAGCAGCTGGCGGGTCACCGGGGAGCTGTTTTTT

abundance: NA
v_gene: TRBV12-3/TRBV12-4
d_gene: NA
j_gene: TRBJ2-7
len: 14
CDR3aa: CASSLAPNPYEQYF
CDR3nt: TGTGCCAGCAGTCTAGCACCCAATCCCTACGAGCAGTACTTC

abundance: NA
v_gene: TRBV10-3
d_gene: NA
j_gene: TRBJ2-5
len: 14
CDR3aa: CAISGGRGVETQYF
CDR3nt: TGTGCCATCAGTGGGGGCCGAGGGGTCGAGACCCAGTACTTC

abundance: once
v_gene: TRBV7-2
d_gene: NA
j_gene: TRBJ2-5
len: 15
CDR3aa: CASSPSVEVAETQYF
CDR3nt: TGTGCCAGCAGCCCATCCGTAGAAGTGGCGGAGACCCAGTACTTC

abundance: NA
v_gene: TRBV20-1
d_gene: TRBD1
j_gene: TRBJ1-5
len: 12
CDR3aa: CSAQGGQQPQHF
CDR3nt: TGCAGTGCTCAAGGGGGCCAGCAGCCCCAGCATTTT

abundance: NA
v_gene: TRBV29-1
d_gene: NA
j_gene: TRBJ2-3
len: 11
CDR3aa: CSVVGYDTQYF
CDR3nt: TGCAGCGTTGTCGGTTATGATACGCAGTATTTT

abundance: NA
v_gene: TRBV29-1
d_gene: NA
j_gene: TRBJ1-3
len: 11
CDR3aa: CSVGSGNTIYF
CDR3nt: TGCAGCGTTGGATCTGGAAACACCATATATTTT

abundance: NA
v_gene: TRBV6-2/TRBV6-3
d_gene: NA
j_gene: TRBJ1-2
len: 13
CDR3aa: CATSPGGNYGYTF
CDR3nt: TGTGCCACTTCTCCGGGGGGGAACTATGGCTACACCTTC

abundance: once
v_gene: TRBV30
d_gene: NA
j_gene: TRBJ1-1
len: 12
CDR3aa: CAWSTGGLEAFF
CDR3nt: TGTGCCTGGAGTACGGGGGGACTGGAAGCTTTCTTT

abundance: NA
v_gene: TRBV9
d_gene: TRBD1
j_gene: TRBJ1-3
len: 15
CDR3aa: CASSVRTGVGNTIYF
CDR3nt: TGTGCCAGCAGCGTGAGGACAGGAGTCGGAAACACCATATATTTT

abundance: NA
v_gene: TRBV30
d_gene: NA
j_gene: TRBJ1-3
len: 13
CDR3aa: CAWSLSSGNTIYF
CDR3nt: TGTGCCTGGAGCTTGAGCTCTGGAAACACCATATATTTT